The source of this T cell receptor (beta chain) is a study of cytomegalovirus exposure and HLA in healthy donors. General study points: The classifier reportedly diagnosed cytomegalovirus status with high specificity and sensitivity.

The donors were in the roughly 110-subject validation cohort; that cohort was separate from the roughly 620-subject first cohort. The CDR3 extends over 15 amino acids. The junction had 5 bases not matched to a gene; V was cut back by 4 bases and J by 2 bases. CDR1 is SGHAT, CDR2 FQNNGV, per germline. The repertoire was sequenced with immunoSEQ multiplex PCR; TCRdb's copy has only in-frame clones and lacks some. The table shows around 160,000 clones, with roughly nine tenths occurring only once. Of note for this clone: Its antigen is undetermined.

V gene TRBV11-2 combines with J gene TRBJ2-7; TRBD1 agrees at 10 bases. Material for sequencing was PBMCs. The TCR comes from a woman aged 18-29 years in good health and CMV-seropositive. DNA of the CDR3: TGTGCCAGCAGCTATCCCGGGACAGGGGCCTACGAGCAGTACTTC. Amino acids: CASSYPGTGAYEQYF.